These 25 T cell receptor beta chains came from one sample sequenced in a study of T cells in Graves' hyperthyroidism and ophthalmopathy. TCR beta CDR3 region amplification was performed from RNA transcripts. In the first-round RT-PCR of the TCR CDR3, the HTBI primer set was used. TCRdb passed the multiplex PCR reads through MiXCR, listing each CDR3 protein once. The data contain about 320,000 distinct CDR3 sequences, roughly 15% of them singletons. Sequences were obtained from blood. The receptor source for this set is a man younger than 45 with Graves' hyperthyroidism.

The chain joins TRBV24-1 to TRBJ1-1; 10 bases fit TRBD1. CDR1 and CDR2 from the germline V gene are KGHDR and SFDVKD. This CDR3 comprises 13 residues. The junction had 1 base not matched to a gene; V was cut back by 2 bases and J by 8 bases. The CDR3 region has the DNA TGTGCCACCAGTGATTGGACAGGGGGAGAAGCTTTCTTT. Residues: CATSDWTGGEAFF.

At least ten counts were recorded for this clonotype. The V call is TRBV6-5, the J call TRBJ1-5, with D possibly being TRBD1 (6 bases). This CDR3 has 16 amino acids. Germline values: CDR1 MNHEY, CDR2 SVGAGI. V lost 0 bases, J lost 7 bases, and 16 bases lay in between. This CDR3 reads CASSYSDSRARQPQHF. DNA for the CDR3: TGTGCCAGCAGTTACTCGGACAGTCGTGCCAGGCAGCCCCAGCATTTT.

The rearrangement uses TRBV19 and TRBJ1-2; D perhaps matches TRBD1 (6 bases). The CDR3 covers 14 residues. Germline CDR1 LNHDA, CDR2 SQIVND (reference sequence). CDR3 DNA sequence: TGTGCGGCGGGGGGGGCATTTACAAACTATGGCTACACCTTC. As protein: CAAGGAFTNYGYTF.

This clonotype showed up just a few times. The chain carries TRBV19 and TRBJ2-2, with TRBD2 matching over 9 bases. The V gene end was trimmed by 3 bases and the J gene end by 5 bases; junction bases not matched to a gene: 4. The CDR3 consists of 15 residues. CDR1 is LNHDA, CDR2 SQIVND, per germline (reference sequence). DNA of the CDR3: TGTGCCAGTAGTATCCTAGCGGGGCGGACCGGGGAGCTGTTTTTT. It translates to CASSILAGRTGELFF.

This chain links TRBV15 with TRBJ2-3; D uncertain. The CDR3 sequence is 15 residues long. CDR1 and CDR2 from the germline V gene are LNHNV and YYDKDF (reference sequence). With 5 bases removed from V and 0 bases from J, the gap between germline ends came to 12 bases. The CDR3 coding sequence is TGTGCCACCAGCCGATGGGCCCCGAGCACAGATACGCAGTATTTT. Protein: CATSRWAPSTDTQYF.

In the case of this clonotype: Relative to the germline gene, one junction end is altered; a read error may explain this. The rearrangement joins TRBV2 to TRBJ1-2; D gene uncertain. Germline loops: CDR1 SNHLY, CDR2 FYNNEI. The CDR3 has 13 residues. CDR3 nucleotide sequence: TGTGCCAGCGGTGATGGCCTAGACTATGGCTACACCTTC. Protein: CASGDGLDYGYTF.

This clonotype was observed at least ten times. CDR3 region: CASSEALRLSYEQYF. The CDR3 DNA is TGTGCCAGCAGTGAAGCGCTTCGGTTATCCTACGAGCAGTACTTC. V is TRBV2 and J is TRBJ2-7; D gene unclear. This CDR3 region has 15 residues. Germline V gene data show CDR1 as SNHLY and CDR2 as FYNNEI. With 0 bases removed from V and 1 base from J, the gap between germline ends came to 10 bases.

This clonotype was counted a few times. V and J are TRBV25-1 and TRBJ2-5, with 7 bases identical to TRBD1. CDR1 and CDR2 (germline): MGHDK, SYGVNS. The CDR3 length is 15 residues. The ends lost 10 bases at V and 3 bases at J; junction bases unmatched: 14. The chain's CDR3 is CATHHRDSGKETQYF. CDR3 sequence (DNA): TGTGCCACCCACCACCGGGACAGCGGAAAAGAGACCCAGTACTTC.

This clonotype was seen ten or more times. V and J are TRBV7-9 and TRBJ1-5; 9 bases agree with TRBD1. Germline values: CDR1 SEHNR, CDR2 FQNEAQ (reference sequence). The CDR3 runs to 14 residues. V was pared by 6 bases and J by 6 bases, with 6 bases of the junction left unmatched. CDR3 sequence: CASSRGQGSQPQHF. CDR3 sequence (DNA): TGTGCCAGCAGTCGCGGACAGGGGAGTCAGCCCCAGCATTTT.

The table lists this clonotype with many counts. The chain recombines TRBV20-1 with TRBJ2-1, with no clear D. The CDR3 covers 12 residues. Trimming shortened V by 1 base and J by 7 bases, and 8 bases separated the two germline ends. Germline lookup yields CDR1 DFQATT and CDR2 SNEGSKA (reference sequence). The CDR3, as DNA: TGCAGTGCTAGAGTGGTAGAGAATGAGCAGTTCTTC. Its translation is CSARVVENEQFF.

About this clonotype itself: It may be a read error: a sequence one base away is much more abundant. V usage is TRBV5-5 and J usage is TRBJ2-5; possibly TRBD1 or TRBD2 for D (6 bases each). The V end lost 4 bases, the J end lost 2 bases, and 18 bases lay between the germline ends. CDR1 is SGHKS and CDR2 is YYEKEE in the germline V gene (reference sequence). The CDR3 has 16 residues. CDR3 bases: TGTGCCAGCAGCCCGGGGGACATCGGAAAGCAAGAGACCCAGTACTTC. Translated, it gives CASSPGDIGKQETQYF.

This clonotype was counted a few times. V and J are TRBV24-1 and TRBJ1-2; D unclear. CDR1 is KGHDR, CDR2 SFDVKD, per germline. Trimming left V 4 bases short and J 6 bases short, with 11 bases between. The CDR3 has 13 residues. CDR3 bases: TGTGCCACCAGTGAAGCAGGCGATGATGGCTACACCTTC. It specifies CATSEAGDDGYTF.

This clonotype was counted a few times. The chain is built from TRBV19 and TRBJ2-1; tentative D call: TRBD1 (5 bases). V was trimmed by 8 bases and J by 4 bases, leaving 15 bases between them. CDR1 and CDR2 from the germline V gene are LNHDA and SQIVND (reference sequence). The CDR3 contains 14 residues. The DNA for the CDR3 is TGTGCCAGTGGCCCCCAGGGATGGTACAATGAGCAGTTCTTC. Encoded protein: CASGPQGWYNEQFF.

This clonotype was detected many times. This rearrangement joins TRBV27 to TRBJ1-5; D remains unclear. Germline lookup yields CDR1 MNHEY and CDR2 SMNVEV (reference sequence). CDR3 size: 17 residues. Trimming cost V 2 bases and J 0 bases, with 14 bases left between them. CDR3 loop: CASSLNSGRASNQPQHF. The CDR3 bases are TGTGCCAGCAGTTTAAATTCAGGACGCGCTAGCAATCAGCCCCAGCATTTT.

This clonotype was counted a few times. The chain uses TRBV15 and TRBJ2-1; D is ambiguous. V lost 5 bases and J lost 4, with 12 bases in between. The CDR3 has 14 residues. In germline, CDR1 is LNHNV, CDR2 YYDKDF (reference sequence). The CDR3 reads CATSSRRVYNEQFF. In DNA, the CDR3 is TGTGCCACCAGCTCGCGGAGAGTGTACAATGAGCAGTTCTTC. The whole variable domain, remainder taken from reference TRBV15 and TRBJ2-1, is DAMVIQNPRYQVTQFGKPVTLSCSQTLNHNVMYWYQQKSSQAPKLLFHYYDKDFNNEADTPDNFQSRRPNTSFCFLDIRSPGLGDTAMYLCATSSRRVYNEQFFGPGTRLTVL.

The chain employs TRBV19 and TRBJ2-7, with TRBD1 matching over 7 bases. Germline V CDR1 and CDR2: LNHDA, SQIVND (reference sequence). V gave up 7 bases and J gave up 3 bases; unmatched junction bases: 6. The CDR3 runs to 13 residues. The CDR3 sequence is CASMVSGGYEQYF. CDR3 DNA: TGTGCCAGTATGGTGTCAGGGGGCTACGAGCAGTACTTC.

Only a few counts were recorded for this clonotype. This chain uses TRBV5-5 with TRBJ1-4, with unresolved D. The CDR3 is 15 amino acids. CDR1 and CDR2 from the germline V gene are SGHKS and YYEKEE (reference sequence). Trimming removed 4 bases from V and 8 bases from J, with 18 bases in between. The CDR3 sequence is CASSRTKMTAEKLFF. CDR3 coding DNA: TGTGCCAGCAGCAGAACGAAAATGACTGCAGAAAAACTGTTTTTT.

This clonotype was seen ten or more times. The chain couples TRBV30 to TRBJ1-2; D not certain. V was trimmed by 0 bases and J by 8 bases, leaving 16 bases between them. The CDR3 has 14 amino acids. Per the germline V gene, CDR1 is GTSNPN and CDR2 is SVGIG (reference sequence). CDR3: CAWSVLIEGGGYTF. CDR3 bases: TGTGCCTGGAGTGTACTAATCGAGGGTGGCGGCTACACCTTC.

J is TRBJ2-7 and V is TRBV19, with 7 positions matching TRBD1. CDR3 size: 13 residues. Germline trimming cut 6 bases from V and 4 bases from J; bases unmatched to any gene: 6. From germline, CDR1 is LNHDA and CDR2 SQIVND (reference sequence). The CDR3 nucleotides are TGTGCCAGTAGCCCGGACAGGATTTACGAGCAGTACTTC. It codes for CASSPDRIYEQYF. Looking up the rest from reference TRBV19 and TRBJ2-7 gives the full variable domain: DGGITQSPKYLFRKEGQNVTLSCEQNLNHDAMYWYRQDPGQGLRLIYYSQIVNDFQKGDIAEGYSVSREKKESFPLTVTSAQKNPTAFYLCASSPDRIYEQYFGPGTRLTVT.

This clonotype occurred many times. For the CDR3, the DNA is TGTGCCTGGAGGGAGTTGGTTCGGGACGAGCAGTACTTC. Amino acids: CAWRELVRDEQYF. The chain carries TRBV30 and TRBJ2-7; D not certain. The ends were cut back, 3 bases at V and 5 bases at J, with 14 bases in the middle. CDR3 length: 13 amino acids. Germline values: CDR1 GTSNPN, CDR2 SVGIG (reference sequence).

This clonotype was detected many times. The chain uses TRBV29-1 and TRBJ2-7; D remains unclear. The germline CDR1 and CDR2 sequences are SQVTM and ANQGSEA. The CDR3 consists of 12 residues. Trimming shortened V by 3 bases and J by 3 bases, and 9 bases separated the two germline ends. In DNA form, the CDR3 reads TGCAGCGTTGAGGAGAATTACTACGAGCAGTACTTC. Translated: CSVEENYYEQYF.

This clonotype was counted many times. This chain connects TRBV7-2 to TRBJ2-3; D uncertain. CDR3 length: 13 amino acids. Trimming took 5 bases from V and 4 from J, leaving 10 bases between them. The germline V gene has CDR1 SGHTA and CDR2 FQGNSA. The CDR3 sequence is CASSPPSPDTQYF. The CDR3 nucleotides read TGTGCCAGCAGCCCACCGTCCCCAGATACGCAGTATTTT.

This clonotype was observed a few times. The chain's CDR3 is CATPPLGGEDTGELFF. Here the CDR3 DNA reads TGTGCCACCCCACCTTTGGGGGGAGAAGACACCGGGGAGCTGTTTTTT. The rearrangement uses TRBV24-1 and TRBJ2-2; a possible D gene is TRBD2 (6 bases). Germline assignment: CDR1 KGHDR and CDR2 SFDVKD. This CDR3 has 16 residues. V dropped 9 bases and J dropped 3 bases, with 19 bases sitting between them.

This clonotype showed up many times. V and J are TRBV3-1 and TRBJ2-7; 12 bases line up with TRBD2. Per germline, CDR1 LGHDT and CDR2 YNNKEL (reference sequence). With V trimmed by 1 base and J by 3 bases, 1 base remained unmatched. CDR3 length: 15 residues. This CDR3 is CASSQGTSGNYEQYF. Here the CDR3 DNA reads TGTGCCAGCAGCCAAGGGACTAGCGGGAACTACGAGCAGTACTTC.

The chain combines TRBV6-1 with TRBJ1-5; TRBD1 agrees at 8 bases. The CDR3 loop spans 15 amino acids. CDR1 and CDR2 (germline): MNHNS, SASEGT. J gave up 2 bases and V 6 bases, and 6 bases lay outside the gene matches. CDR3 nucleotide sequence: TGTGCCAGCAGCCCGACAGGGGAGGGCAATCAGCCCCAGCATTTT. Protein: CASSPTGEGNQPQHF.